This is a list of T cell receptor beta chains from one sample in a study of beta chain features in type 1 diabetes. The protocol was immunoSEQ multiplex PCR, while the TCRdb copy is restricted to in-frame clones and leaves out a portion. The table includes 600,000 to 700,000 clones, roughly 12% detected once. The sequenced sample was naive CD4+ T cells from blood. These receptors all stem from a young man with type 1 diabetes. Each CDR3 is given with its conserved first and last residue. Fields, in order: V gene, J gene, D gene, clone size, CDR3 protein, CDR3 DNA. The D gene is left open where the match is weak. Size values are once, few and many counts, or a class for expanded clones, and some rows have none.

v_gene: TRBV9
j_gene: TRBJ1-3
d_gene: .
abundance: .
CDR3aa: CASSVSSGNTIYF
CDR3nt: TGTGCCAGCAGCGTATCCAGTGGAAACACCATATATTTT

v_gene: TRBV7-7
j_gene: TRBJ2-2
d_gene: TRBD1
abundance: few
CDR3aa: CASSPSGTGDTGELFF
CDR3nt: TGTGCTAGCAGCCCCTCCGGGACAGGGGACACCGGGGAGCTGTTTTTT

v_gene: TRBV28
j_gene: TRBJ2-5
d_gene: TRBD2
abundance: .
CDR3aa: CASSFSGGKYF
CDR3nt: TGTGCCAGCAGTTTCTCGGGGGGAAAGTACTTC

v_gene: TRBV2
j_gene: TRBJ1-1
d_gene: .
abundance: .
CDR3aa: CASSEGAGPTEAFF
CDR3nt: TGTGCCAGCAGTGAAGGGGCAGGGCCCACTGAAGCTTTCTTT

v_gene: TRBV29-1
j_gene: TRBJ2-7
d_gene: .
abundance: few
CDR3aa: CSVRTDYEQYF
CDR3nt: TGCAGCGTTCGGACAGACTACGAGCAGTACTTC

v_gene: TRBV29-1
j_gene: TRBJ2-5
d_gene: TRBD1
abundance: few
CDR3aa: CSVETGGLETQYF
CDR3nt: TGCAGCGTTGAGACAGGGGGCTTAGAGACCCAGTACTTC

v_gene: TRBV5-6
j_gene: TRBJ2-4
d_gene: TRBD1
abundance: few
CDR3aa: CASSSNRGRLPLMVRF
CDR3nt: TGTGCCAGCAGCTCCAACAGGGGCCGGCTACCCCTCATGGTACGCTTC

v_gene: TRBV5-4
j_gene: TRBJ2-1
d_gene: .
abundance: few
CDR3aa: CASGGSTNEQFF
CDR3nt: TGTGCCAGCGGGGGTTCCACAAATGAGCAGTTCTTC

v_gene: TRBV13
j_gene: TRBJ2-3
d_gene: .
abundance: .
CDR3aa: CASSFDDTQYF
CDR3nt: TGTGCCAGCAGCTTCGACGATACGCAGTATTTT

v_gene: TRBV27
j_gene: TRBJ1-3
d_gene: .
abundance: .
CDR3aa: CASSFLGGNTIYF
CDR3nt: TGTGCCAGCAGTTTCCTGGGAGGAAACACCATATATTTT

v_gene: TRBV5-6
j_gene: TRBJ1-6
d_gene: TRBD1
abundance: few
CDR3aa: CASSWDRGNSPLHF
CDR3nt: TGTGCCAGCAGCTGGGACAGGGGAAATTCACCCCTCCACTTT

v_gene: TRBV6-5
j_gene: TRBJ1-6
d_gene: .
abundance: .
CDR3aa: CASSSIGGSPLHF
CDR3nt: TGTGCCAGCAGTTCTATTGGGGGCTCACCCCTCCACTTT

v_gene: TRBV28
j_gene: TRBJ1-1
d_gene: .
abundance: few
CDR3aa: CASRLQGTDTEAFF
CDR3nt: TGTGCCAGCAGACTACAGGGTACGGACACTGAAGCTTTCTTT